This TCR beta chain was sequenced in a study of blood T cell repertoires in COVID-19. CDR1 and CDR2 (germline): LGHDT, YNNKEL (reference sequence). Between the trimmed V and J ends, which lost 1 base and 3 bases, there was a span of 27 bases. This CDR3 comprises 20 residues. The repertoire was sequenced with immunoSEQ multiplex PCR; TCRdb's copy has only in-frame clones and lacks some. The sample lists about 290,000 clones, approximately 90% occurring once. The sequence was collected from a man aged 35-49 years with acute or convalescent COVID-19. The chain links TRBV3-1 (or the pseudogene TRBV3-2) to TRBJ1-1; possible D gene TRBD1, 6 bases. Sequencing was carried out using peripheral blood. CDR3 nucleotides: TGTGCCAGCAGCCAAGGCTTGAGGGGGGCCGTGCGGGGGCTGTACACTGAAGCTTTCTTT. It codes for CASSQGLRGAVRGLYTEAFF.